One and the same sample provided the 24 T cell receptor beta chains below, sequenced in a study of graft-versus-host responses after intestinal transplantation. Assay: immunoSEQ multiplex PCR; the TCRdb copy retains only in-frame clones and omits some. The sample includes around 16,000 clones, around three quarters of them seen just once. Lymphocytes (intraepithelial and lamina propria) were released by processing the graft tissue. The sample was ileum tissue, taken approximately 450 days after intestinal transplant. The receptors come from a human patient who received an intestinal transplant, so some T cells may come from the graft donor.

The chain links TRBV27 to TRBJ2-5; D may be TRBD2 (5 bases). The germline V gene has CDR1 MNHEY and CDR2 SMNVEV (reference sequence). Trimming took 8 bases from V and 11 from J, leaving 21 bases between them. This CDR3 comprises 13 residues. The CDR3, as DNA: TGTGCCAGCCCCATTCCCACTAGTTCTGGGCAGTACTTC. Encoded protein: CASPIPTSSGQYF.

The chain employs TRBV6-6 and TRBJ1-6; 7 bases align to TRBD1. CDR3 length equals 16 residues. V gave up 2 bases and J gave up 9 bases; unmatched junction bases: 10. Germline CDR1 and CDR2: MNHNY and SVGAGI (reference sequence). For the CDR3, the DNA is TGTGCCAGCAGTTACAGAAAAGGGGGCAGTTCTTCACCCCTCCACTTT. Protein product: CASSYRKGGSSSPLHF.

CDR3 in amino acids: CASSLVHTGELFF. CDR3 coding DNA: TGCGCCAGCAGCTTGGTTCACACCGGGGAGCTGTTTTTT. The chain employs TRBV5-1 and TRBJ2-2; no reliable D call. V was trimmed by 0 bases and J by 3 bases, leaving 3 bases between them. The CDR3 extends over 13 amino acids. CDR1 and CDR2 (germline): SGHRS, YFSETQ.

The rearrangement links TRBV11-2 to TRBJ2-1, with D unresolved. The V gene lost 3 bases and the J gene lost 4 bases, with 4 bases spanning the gap. Germline-derived CDR1 and CDR2 are SGHAT and FQNNGV. The CDR3 length is 12 residues. CDR3 bases: TGTGCCAGCAGCTTGGAGTACAATGAGCAGTTCTTC. It yields the protein CASSLEYNEQFF.

This clone has just a few counts. The chain combines TRBV7-6 with TRBJ2-7; 8 bases are shared with TRBD1. After removal of 4 bases from V and 2 bases from J, the junction contained 7 bases not matched to a gene. The CDR3 is 15 amino acids. Germline CDR1 and CDR2: SGHVS and FNYEAQ. The CDR3 protein is CASSYGQGSPYEQYF. The CDR3 DNA reads as TGTGCCAGCAGCTACGGACAGGGAAGCCCCTACGAGCAGTACTTC.

The rearrangement uses TRBV7-6 and TRBJ2-7, with TRBD2 matching over 11 bases. V lost 5 bases, J lost 3 bases, and 3 bases stayed unmatched. CDR3 size: 14 residues. Germline V gene sequence: CDR1 SGHVS, CDR2 FNYEAQ. CDR3 amino acids: CASSHGTSGYEQYF. DNA for the CDR3: TGTGCCAGCAGCCACGGGACTAGCGGCTACGAGCAGTACTTC.

The rearrangement joins TRBV4-2 to TRBJ2-1; 8 bases align to TRBD2. The CDR3 is 16 residues long. The ends lost 1 base at V and 2 bases at J; junction bases unmatched: 4. Germline V gives CDR1 LGHNA, CDR2 YNFKEQ. The CDR3 DNA is TGTGCCAGCAGCCAAGTTGGCGGGGGGACCTACAATGAGCAGTTCTTC. Its translation: CASSQVGGGTYNEQFF.

The CDR3 nucleotides read TGTGCCAGCAGCCCCCTAGAAGATACGCAGTATTTT. It translates to CASSPLEDTQYF. This chain joins TRBV7-8 and TRBJ2-3; unclear D gene. The CDR3 has 12 residues. Germline V gene lookup returns CDR1 SGHVS and CDR2 FQNEAQ. V was trimmed by 5 bases and J by 5 bases, leaving 8 bases between them.

V gene TRBV5-1 combines with J gene TRBJ1-2, with D hard to call. V lost 0 bases, J lost 0 bases, and 6 bases lay in between. The germline gives CDR1 SGHRS, CDR2 YFSETQ. The CDR3 runs to 14 residues. The CDR3 DNA sequence: TGCGCCAGCAGCTTGGATAGAGCTAACTATGGCTACACCTTC. Translation: CASSLDRANYGYTF.

The rearrangement uses TRBV4-1 and TRBJ2-1, with TRBD1 identical over 9 bases. Trimming at V came to 4 bases and at J to 4 bases, leaving 5 bases not matched to a gene. This CDR3 is 15 amino acids long. Germline-derived CDR1 and CDR2 are MGHRA and YSYEKL. As DNA, the CDR3 is TGCGCCAGCAGCCTTCTTGGACAGGGGTACAATGAGCAGTTCTTC. Its translation is CASSLLGQGYNEQFF.

The chain joins TRBV4-2 to TRBJ2-3, with 8 nucleotides matching TRBD2. After removal of 0 bases from V and 4 bases from J, the junction contained 3 bases not matched to a gene. The V gene's germline CDR1 is LGHNA and CDR2 YNFKEQ. The CDR3 consists of 15 residues. The CDR3 loop reads CASSQDRGGPDTQYF. CDR3 bases: TGTGCCAGCAGCCAAGATCGGGGGGGCCCAGATACGCAGTATTTT.

In DNA form, the CDR3 reads TGTGCCAGCAGCCCGGGGTGGACTGAAGCTTTCTTT. Protein: CASSPGWTEAFF. The chain links TRBV6-5 to TRBJ1-1, with D unresolved. V gave up 6 bases and J gave up 5 bases, with 10 bases separating them. Germline CDR1 is MNHEY and CDR2 is SVGAGI. The CDR3 runs 12 residues.

CDR3 in DNA: TGTGCCAGCAGTTACTCTGTGGAGTACGAGCAGTACTTC. This sequence encodes CASSYSVEYEQYF. V usage is TRBV6-5 and J usage is TRBJ2-7; D is ambiguous. Trimming took off 0 bases at V and 4 bases at J, with 7 bases between the two ends. CDR1 and CDR2 (germline): MNHEY, SVGAGI. This CDR3 comprises 13 residues.

The chain carries TRBV2 and TRBJ2-7; D may be TRBD2 (7 bases). This CDR3 is built from 14 residues. Germline CDR1 is SNHLY and CDR2 is FYNNEI. V was shortened by 4 bases and J by 6 bases, with 16 bases between the two germline ends. CDR3 DNA: TGTGCCAGCAGTGCGCGGGGGCCGCTCGGCGAGCAGTACTTC. Residues: CASSARGPLGEQYF.

V usage is TRBV11-3 and J usage is TRBJ2-2; TRBD2 matches 10 bases. Germline loops: CDR1 SGHNT, CDR2 YENEEA. This CDR3 is built from 16 residues. Trimming took 3 bases from V and 3 from J; bases not matched to a gene: 4. The CDR3 DNA sequence: TGTGCCAGCAGCTTCACTAGCGGGGTTTACACCGGGGAGCTGTTTTTT. Protein sequence: CASSFTSGVYTGELFF.

In nucleotides, the CDR3 is TGTGCCATCAGTGAGCAATCGAGGGGGGAGACCCAGTACTTC. Translated, it gives CAISEQSRGETQYF. This rearrangement joins TRBV10-3 to TRBJ2-5; TRBD1 might be the D (6 bases). The CDR3 extends over 14 amino acids. CDR1 and CDR2 from the germline V gene are ENHRY and SYGVKD. With 2 bases removed from V and 5 bases from J, the gap between germline ends came to 12 bases.

This chain joins TRBV18 and TRBJ1-1; no reliable D call. Trimming removed 2 bases at V and 6 bases at J, with 7 bases between. Germline CDR1 is KGHSH and CDR2 is LQKENI. The CDR3 loop spans 12 amino acids. The CDR3, as DNA: TGTGCCAGCTCACCATCGGATTCTGAAGCTTTCTTT. Residues: CASSPSDSEAFF.

This rearrangement joins TRBV19 to TRBJ2-7; D is ambiguous. CDR3 size: 16 residues. V was shortened by 0 bases and J by 0 bases, with 12 bases between the two germline ends. Germline V lookup: CDR1 LNHDA, CDR2 SQIVND (reference sequence). The CDR3: CASSIDSTPTSYEQYF. CDR3 DNA sequence: TGTGCCAGTAGTATAGATTCTACCCCTACCTCCTACGAGCAGTACTTC.

Here the CDR3 DNA reads TGTGCCAGCAGCTCCGAGGGGCAGTTAGCTTTCTTT. As protein: CASSSEGQLAFF. The rearrangement links TRBV7-2 to TRBJ1-1, with D possibly being TRBD1 (5 bases). Trimming removed 4 bases from V and 10 bases from J, with 13 bases in between. CDR3 length: 12 residues. Germline V gene lookup returns CDR1 SGHTA and CDR2 FQGNSA.

V gene TRBV6-1 combines with J gene TRBJ1-2; TRBD1 agrees at 8 bases. The J segment lost 8 bases and the V segment lost 7 bases, leaving 15 bases of the junction unmatched. The CDR3 has 15 residues. Germline V gene sequence: CDR1 MNHNS, CDR2 SASEGT. CDR3: CASIWSVGQGGGYTF. The CDR3 DNA reads TGTGCCAGCATCTGGAGCGTTGGACAGGGAGGCGGCTACACCTTC.

Concerning this clone: The sample holds other DNA sequences that translate to the same CDR3. In nucleotides, the CDR3 is TGTGCCAGCAGCCAGGTTGGAACAGGGTCCCCCTACGAGCAGTACTTC. This gives the protein CASSQVGTGSPYEQYF. The chain is built from TRBV4-2 and TRBJ2-5; tentatively, D is TRBD1 (6 bases). The end of the DNA is better explained by TRBJ2-7, so the J call may be wrong. The CDR3 length is 16 residues. Germline V gene sequence: CDR1 LGHNA, CDR2 YNFKEQ.

The rearrangement uses TRBV10-3 and TRBJ2-7; 8 positions agree with TRBD2. The V and J ends lost 6 bases and 2 bases, in that order; junction bases with no gene match: 6. Germline CDR1 ENHRY, CDR2 SYGVKD. The CDR3 runs 14 residues. CDR3 sequence (DNA): TGTGCCATCAGCCCCGGGGGGGCTACCTACGAGCAGTACTTC. It translates to CAISPGGATYEQYF.

The rearrangement joins TRBV7-9 to TRBJ2-2, with D hard to call. The germline V gene has CDR1 SEHNR and CDR2 FQNEAQ (reference sequence). The V gene lost 4 bases and the J gene lost 5 bases, with 17 bases spanning the gap. The CDR3 is 16 amino acids. The CDR3 coding sequence is TGTGCCAGCAGCTCCCCCGGACGGCTGGGGACCGGGGAGCTGTTTTTT. Translation gives CASSSPGRLGTGELFF. The complete variable domain, with remaining parts taken from reference TRBV7-9 and TRBJ2-2, reads DTGVSQNPRHKITKRGQNVTFRCDPISEHNRLYWYRQTLGQGPEFLTYFQNEAQLEKSRLLSDRFSAERPKGSFSTLEIQRTEQGDSAMYLCASSSPGRLGTGELFFGEGSRLTVL.

The V gene is TRBV6-6, the J gene TRBJ1-5; possible D gene TRBD1, 6 bases. Germline V gene data show CDR1 as MNHNY and CDR2 as SVGAGI (reference sequence). CDR3 length equals 15 residues. V was shortened by 7 bases and J by 2 bases, with 15 bases between the two germline ends. The CDR3 region has the DNA TGTGCCAGCAACACACAGGGTGTAGGCAATCAGCCCCAGCATTTT. It encodes CASNTQGVGNQPQHF.